These 20 T cell receptor beta chains were sequenced from one sample in a study of shared clonotypes between healthy human individuals. Clones were read by immunoSEQ multiplex PCR, and TCRdb kept only the in-frame ones, dropping some. Here the sample spans 2.5 million or so clones, approximately 94% being singletons. Source material: naive CD4+ T cells sorted from blood. As for subset: CD45RA+ positively selected. These receptor sequences come from a man aged 18 to 35 in good health.

This rearrangement joins TRBV6-1 to TRBJ1-3, with unresolved D. Germline-derived CDR1 and CDR2 are MNHNS and SASEGT. The CDR3 extends over 14 amino acids. Between the trimmed V and J ends, which lost 6 bases and 0 bases, there was a span of 9 bases. CDR3 residues: CASRLDRSGNTIYF. The CDR3 DNA sequence: TGTGCCAGCAGGCTGGACCGCTCTGGAAACACCATATATTTT.

This clone was seen a few times. The CDR3 coding sequence is TGTGCCAGCAGCTTGAACGGGGCCTATAATTCACCCCTCCACTTT. This sequence encodes CASSLNGAYNSPLHF. V gene TRBV11-2 combines with J gene TRBJ1-6, with D unclear. The CDR3 spans 15 residues. The germline gives CDR1 SGHAT, CDR2 FQNNGV. Trimming cost V 3 bases and J 2 bases, with 8 bases left between them. The variable domain in full, with the rest retrieved from reference TRBV11-2 and TRBJ1-6, is EAGVAQSPRYKIIEKRQSVAFWCNPISGHATLYWYQQILGQGPKLLIQFQNNGVVDDSQLPKDRFSAERLKGVDSTLKIQPAKLEDSAVYLCASSLNGAYNSPLHFGNGTRLTVT.

This clone has just one count. This chain uses TRBV7-6 with TRBJ1-4; D gene uncertain. The CDR3 is 15 residues long. Germline V gives CDR1 SGHVS, CDR2 FNYEAQ. Trimming stripped 1 base from V and 3 bases from J, with 9 bases between. As DNA, the CDR3 is TGTGCCAGCAGCTTAGGAGCCGGGGCTAATGAAAAACTGTTTTTT. Translated, it gives CASSLGAGANEKLFF.

A remark on this clone: Other nucleotide sequences from this sample produce the same CDR3. The chain combines TRBV5-4 with TRBJ1-6, with a tentative D call TRBD1 (5 bases). The length of the CDR3 is 15 residues. Germline CDR1 SGHNT, CDR2 YYREEE (reference sequence). Trimming removed 0 bases from V and 4 bases from J, with 8 bases in between. CDR3 protein: CASSLGQTYNSPLHF. The CDR3 nucleotides are TGTGCCAGCAGCTTGGGACAGACGTATAATTCACCCCTCCACTTT.

The chain uses TRBV19 and TRBJ1-4, with D perhaps matching TRBD1 (5 bases). V shed 6 bases and J shed 5 bases, with 16 bases lying between them. Germline V gene data show CDR1 as LNHDA and CDR2 as SQIVND (reference sequence). The CDR3 has 15 amino acids. The CDR3 nucleotides are TGTGCCAGTAGGGTAGTAGGGGTCGGGAATGAAAAACTGTTTTTT. Translating gives CASRVVGVGNEKLFF.

As regards this clone: The same CDR3 arises from other DNA sequences in this sample as well. V is TRBV5-1 and J is TRBJ2-5; perhaps D is TRBD1 or TRBD2 (5 bases each). The V end was cut by 4 bases, the J end by 2 bases, with 9 bases between. The germline CDR1 and CDR2 sequences are SGHRS and YFSETQ. The CDR3 totals 13 residues. The CDR3 here is CASSRDRQETQYF. The CDR3 nucleotides are TGCGCCAGCAGCCGGGACCGGCAAGAGACCCAGTACTTC. The variable domain in full, with the rest retrieved from reference TRBV5-1 and TRBJ2-5, is KAGVTQTPRYLIKTRGQQVTLSCSPISGHRSVSWYQQTPGQGLQFLFEYFSETQRNKGNFPGRFSGRQFSNSRSEMNVSTLELGDSALYLCASSRDRQETQYFGPGTRLLVL.

The gene calls are TRBV9 and TRBJ2-1; TRBD2 aligns across 9 bases. The CDR3 extends over 15 amino acids. V lost 0 bases to trimming and J lost 6 bases; unmatched junction nucleotides: 4. Germline values: CDR1 SGDLS, CDR2 YYNGEE. The CDR3 is CASSVDSGSVNEQFF. The CDR3 region has the DNA TGTGCCAGCAGCGTAGATAGCGGGAGTGTCAATGAGCAGTTCTTC.

The chain has TRBV30 and TRBJ1-1; D unresolved. This CDR3 has 14 amino acids. Between the trimmed V and J ends, which lost 1 base and 2 bases, there was a span of 11 bases. Looked up from germline, CDR1 is GTSNPN and CDR2 is SVGIG (reference sequence). CDR3 nucleotides: TGTGCCTGGAGTGCTCTACGGGTTAACACTGAAGCTTTCTTT. This encodes CAWSALRVNTEAFF.

This chain uses TRBV30 with TRBJ2-5; D ambiguous. The J call may not be correct, given that the DNA end is closer to TRBJ2-7. The length of the CDR3 is 12 residues. Germline V gene sequence: CDR1 GTSNPN, CDR2 SVGIG (reference sequence). DNA for the CDR3: TGTGCCTGGAGTCTTGGGCCCTACGAGCAGTACTTC. Its protein product is CAWSLGPYEQYF.

In the case of this clone: Other DNA sequences in this sample translate to the same CDR3. The rearrangement joins TRBV7-3 to TRBJ2-5; D remains unclear. The germline V gene has CDR1 SGHTA and CDR2 FQGTGA. The CDR3 sequence is 13 residues long. V lost 0 bases, J lost 3 bases, and 5 bases lay in between. CDR3 amino acids: CASSLTGEETQYF. As DNA, the CDR3 is TGTGCCAGCAGCTTAACGGGCGAAGAGACCCAGTACTTC.

The chain employs TRBV6-5 and TRBJ2-7, with 8 bases aligning to TRBD2. The V segment lost 5 bases and the J segment 1 base; nucleotides outside the gene matches: 7. Germline CDR1 MNHEY, CDR2 SVGAGI. This CDR3 region has 15 residues. CDR3 nucleotide sequence: TGTGCCAGCAGTCCGAGCGGGAGTGGTTCCTACGAGCAGTACTTC. It yields the protein CASSPSGSGSYEQYF.

In the case of this clone: Other DNA sequences within the sample encode an identical CDR3. This chain connects TRBV18 to TRBJ1-4, with D tentatively TRBD1 (5 bases). Trimming pared 3 bases from V and 5 bases from J, leaving 10 bases between. This CDR3 has 14 amino acids. Germline V gives CDR1 KGHSH, CDR2 LQKENI. CDR3 DNA sequence: TGTGCCAGCTCACCGGGGGGAGGAAATGAAAAACTGTTTTTT. Translated, it gives CASSPGGGNEKLFF.

This clone has a single count. This sample includes further DNA sequences coding for the same CDR3. The chain combines TRBV2 with TRBJ1-5; D unclear. V was trimmed by 4 bases and J by 0 bases, leaving 1 base between them. Germline V lookup: CDR1 SNHLY, CDR2 FYNNEI. This CDR3 has 12 amino acids. The CDR3 DNA reads TGTGCCAGCAGTGTTAGCAATCAGCCCCAGCATTTT. Encoded protein: CASSVSNQPQHF.

V usage is TRBV6-5 and J usage is TRBJ2-7, with 7 nucleotides matching TRBD1. Germline loops: CDR1 MNHEY, CDR2 SVGAGI. V dropped 0 bases and J dropped 1; count of bases not matched to a gene: 3. CDR3 size: 15 residues. CDR3 in amino acids: CASSYSTGQSYEQYF. CDR3 nucleotides: TGTGCCAGCAGTTACTCGACGGGACAGTCCTACGAGCAGTACTTC.

Points on this clone: The sample holds other DNA sequences that translate to the same CDR3. The chain combines TRBV5-1 with TRBJ2-3, with 12 bases matching TRBD2. Germline assignment: CDR1 SGHRS and CDR2 YFSETQ. The CDR3 consists of 16 residues. V was pared by 3 bases and J by 0 bases, with 2 bases of the junction left unmatched. DNA of the CDR3: TGCGCCAGCAGCTCCGGACTAGCGGGAAGCACAGATACGCAGTATTTT. Its protein is CASSSGLAGSTDTQYF.

The chain joins TRBV5-6 to TRBJ2-3; 10 bases fit TRBD2. CDR1 and CDR2 (germline): SGHDT, YYEEEE. The CDR3 length is 15 residues. J lost 4 bases, V lost 7 bases, and 9 bases had no gene match. The CDR3 loop reads CASLYLAGVADTQYF. The CDR3 coding sequence is TGTGCCAGCCTCTATCTAGCGGGAGTGGCAGATACGCAGTATTTT. Drawing the rest from reference TRBV5-6 and TRBJ2-3, the complete variable domain is DAGVTQSPTHLIKTRGQQVTLRCSPKSGHDTVSWYQQALGQGPQFIFQYYEEEERQRGNFPDRFSGHQFPNYSSELNVNALLLGDSALYLCASLYLAGVADTQYFGPGTRLTVL.

This chain connects TRBV6-5 to TRBJ2-1; possibly TRBD2 for D (6 bases). The length of the CDR3 is 14 residues. V lost 6 bases, J lost 6 bases, and 15 bases lay in between. Looked up from germline, CDR1 is MNHEY and CDR2 is SVGAGI. The CDR3 spells CASSLGLGVNEQFF. DNA of the CDR3: TGTGCCAGCAGCCTGGGACTTGGTGTCAATGAGCAGTTCTTC.

The V call is TRBV9, the J call TRBJ1-1, with D hard to call. Trimming stripped 0 bases from V and 1 base from J, with 16 bases between. This CDR3 is built from 17 residues. Germline V gene data show CDR1 as SGDLS and CDR2 as YYNGEE. In nucleotides, the CDR3 is TGTGCCAGCAGCGTAGTGATTGGCCTAAAGGGGAACACTGAAGCTTTCTTT. Its translation: CASSVVIGLKGNTEAFF.

The chain is built from TRBV5-6 and TRBJ2-2; possible D gene TRBD2, 6 bases. Germline CDR1 and CDR2: SGHDT and YYEEEE. The CDR3 is 15 amino acids. Trimming took 7 bases from V and 2 from J, leaving 15 bases between them. Here the CDR3 reads CASGVGTYNTGELFF. CDR3 coding DNA: TGTGCCAGCGGCGTGGGGACTTATAACACCGGGGAGCTGTTTTTT.

The rearrangement joins TRBV7-9 to TRBJ2-1; D is unresolved. The germline gives CDR1 SEHNR, CDR2 FQNEAQ (reference sequence). The CDR3 covers 15 residues. Trimming stripped 2 bases from V and 0 bases from J, with 8 bases between. CDR3: CASSLPQSSYNEQFF. The CDR3, as DNA: TGTGCCAGCAGCTTACCCCAGAGCTCCTACAATGAGCAGTTCTTC.